The clone carrying this TCR beta chain was observed a single time. This sample stems from a study of cytomegalovirus exposure and HLA in healthy donors. Nominally healthy donors provided the samples, though records likely missed some immune exposures. The CDR3 loop spans 18 amino acids. CDR1 and CDR2 (germline): SGHAT, FQNNGV. The V segment lost 1 base and the J segment 3 bases; nucleotides outside the gene matches: 13. Primers included in the PCR were 60 Vbeta and 13 Jbeta primers. Only in-frame clones appear in the TCRdb table, and some are missing; sequencing was by immunoSEQ multiplex PCR. Of fewer than 200,000 clones listed, around 85% are singletons.

Sequenced material: PBMCs. The gene calls are TRBV11-2 and TRBJ2-7; 9 bases agree with TRBD1. The source is a woman between 25 and 40 years old in good health and CMV-seronegative. Written as DNA, the CDR3 is TGTGCCAGCAGCTTAGGCCCGGGACAGGGCCTACTCGGCTACGAGCAGTACTTC. Protein: CASSLGPGQGLLGYEQYF.